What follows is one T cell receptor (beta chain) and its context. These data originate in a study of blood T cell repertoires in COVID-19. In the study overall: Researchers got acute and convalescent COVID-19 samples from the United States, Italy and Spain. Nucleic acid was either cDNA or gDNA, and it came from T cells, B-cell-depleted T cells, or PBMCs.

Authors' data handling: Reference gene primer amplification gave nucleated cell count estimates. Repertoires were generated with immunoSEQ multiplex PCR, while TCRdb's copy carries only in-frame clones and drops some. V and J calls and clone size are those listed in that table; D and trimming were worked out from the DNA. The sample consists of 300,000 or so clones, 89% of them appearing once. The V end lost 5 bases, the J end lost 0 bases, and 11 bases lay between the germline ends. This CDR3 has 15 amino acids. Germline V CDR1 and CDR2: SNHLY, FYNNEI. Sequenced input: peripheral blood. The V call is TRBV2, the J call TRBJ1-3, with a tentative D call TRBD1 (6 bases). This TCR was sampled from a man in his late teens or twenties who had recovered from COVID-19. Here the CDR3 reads CASSSRGISGNTIYF. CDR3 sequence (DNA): TGTGCCAGCAGTTCCAGGGGAATCTCTGGAAACACCATATATTTT.